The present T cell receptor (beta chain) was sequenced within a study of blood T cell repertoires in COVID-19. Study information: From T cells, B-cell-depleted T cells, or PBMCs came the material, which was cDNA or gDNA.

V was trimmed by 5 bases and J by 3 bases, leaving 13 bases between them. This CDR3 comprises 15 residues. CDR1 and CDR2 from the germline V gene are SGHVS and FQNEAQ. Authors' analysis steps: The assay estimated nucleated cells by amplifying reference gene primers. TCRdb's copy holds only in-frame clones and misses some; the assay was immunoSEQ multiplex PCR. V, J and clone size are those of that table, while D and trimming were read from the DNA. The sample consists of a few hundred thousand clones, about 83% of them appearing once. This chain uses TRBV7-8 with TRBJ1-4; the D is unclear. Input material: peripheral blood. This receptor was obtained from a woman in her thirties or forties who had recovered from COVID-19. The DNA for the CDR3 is TGTGCCAGCAGCCCAGCGTGGAGTCCTAATGAAAAACTGTTTTTT. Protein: CASSPAWSPNEKLFF.